These T cell receptor beta chains were read from a single sample in a study of human T cells and chemical hapten exposure. A single record per CDR3 protein comes from TCRdb applying MiXCR to the RACE reads. This sample has some 99,000 distinct CDR3 sequences; roughly 9% occur once, and the top ten carry about 3.1%. This material consisted of whole blood, taken in connection with sensitization to the hapten diphenylcyclopropenone (DPC). Receptors were obtained from a woman aged 40 to 49 with alopecia areata. Some clones in this sample may be carry-over from other donors' samples. The CDR3 runs from the conserved cysteine through the conserved F or W. Each record gives: clone size, V gene, CDR3 protein. The listing skips clone size in some rows; elsewhere it reads once, few, many or a size class.

abundance: few; v_gene: TRBV18; CDR3aa: CASSPIPPGPRFTEAFF
abundance: many; v_gene: TRBV5-1; CDR3aa: CASSLVGQGYSTDTQYF
abundance: many; v_gene: TRBV5-4; CDR3aa: CASSWGQGANTGELFF
abundance: NA; v_gene: TRBV19; CDR3aa: CASSIGGPGPPYEQFF
abundance: NA; v_gene: TRBV6-2/TRBV6-3; CDR3aa: CASSAQQGENYGYTF
abundance: many; v_gene: TRBV7-9; CDR3aa: CASSSGPYEQYF
abundance: many; v_gene: TRBV7-2; CDR3aa: CASSRTSDYSYEQYF
abundance: NA; v_gene: TRBV5-1; CDR3aa: CASSPAGGSVYNEQFF
abundance: many; v_gene: TRBV11-2; CDR3aa: CASSLLAESYNEQFF
abundance: few; v_gene: TRBV28; CDR3aa: CASSLGQGADTQYF
abundance: many; v_gene: TRBV7-7; CDR3aa: CATPKGEDGYTF
abundance: many; v_gene: TRBV7-9; CDR3aa: CASSWGAEGYTF
abundance: many; v_gene: TRBV6-2/TRBV6-3; CDR3aa: CASSFGQSNYGYTF
abundance: many; v_gene: TRBV7-9; CDR3aa: CASSPRRGNGYTF
abundance: many; v_gene: TRBV20-1; CDR3aa: CSAFENTEAFF
abundance: many; v_gene: TRBV6-1; CDR3aa: CASSEAEGKDQPQHF
abundance: NA; v_gene: TRBV18; CDR3aa: CASSPLQGGSHTEAFF
abundance: many; v_gene: TRBV20-1; CDR3aa: CSLTTGNYGYTF
abundance: many; v_gene: TRBV19; CDR3aa: CASKVTPSSYEQYF
abundance: NA; v_gene: TRBV2; CDR3aa: CASRASYTTDTQYF
abundance: many; v_gene: TRBV7-2; CDR3aa: CASSLAGGSLAENTIYF
abundance: NA; v_gene: TRBV5-1; CDR3aa: CASSLGTNRAGELFF